The 9 T cell receptor beta chains given below trace back to one sample, sequenced in a study of blood T cell repertoires in COVID-19 (dated by TCRdb to about 2020). Libraries were made using the immunoSEQ multiplex PCR assay. As stored in TCRdb, this immuneACCESS dataset retains in-frame rearrangements with V and J assigned. A fraction of the clones does not appear; measured against another copy, unresolved V genes explain less than half of the discrepancy, and the remainder lacks a known reason. The sample contains 250,000 to 350,000 clones, 80% to 90% of them found a single time. Jointly, the top ten make up 3% of the sample. Specimen: peripheral blood. These receptors all come from a woman in her 30s with active or convalescent COVID-19.

This clone was recorded only once. The chain employs TRBV10-3 and TRBJ1-2; no firm D call. V was clipped by 2 bases and J by 6 bases, with 13 bases between them. The germline gives CDR1 ENHRY, CDR2 SYGVKD. The CDR3 runs 14 residues. The CDR3 sequence is CAISEAGKFDGYTF. In DNA form, the CDR3 reads TGTGCCATCAGTGAGGCAGGAAAATTCGATGGCTACACCTTC.

In its sample, this clone was seen once. This CDR3 is CAWSVPSRGPEAFF. CDR3 bases: TGTGCCTGGAGTGTACCCAGTAGGGGCCCTGAAGCTTTCTTT. The V gene is TRBV30, the J gene TRBJ1-1; TRBD1 is a possible D gene (5 bases). The ends were cut back, 0 bases at V and 6 bases at J, with 14 bases in the middle. Germline CDR1 is GTSNPN and CDR2 is SVGIG (reference sequence). This CDR3 is built from 14 residues. Based on the CDR3 plus reference TRBV30 and TRBJ1-1, the full variable domain is SQTIHQWPATLVQPVGSPLSLECTVEGTSNPNLYWYRQAAGRGLQLLFYSVGIGQISSEVPQNLSASRPQDRQFILSSKKLLLSDSGFYLCAWSVPSRGPEAFFGQGTRLTVV.

The V and J genes are TRBV5-8 and TRBJ2-3; 10 positions agree with TRBD1. The CDR3 loop spans 16 amino acids. Germline CDR1 reads SGHTS; CDR2 reads YDEGEE. Trimming at V came to 4 bases and at J to 1 base, leaving 6 bases not matched to a gene. In DNA, the CDR3 is TGTGCCAGCAGCGGGGACAGGGGCAAGGGCACAGATACGCAGTATTTT. Translation: CASSGDRGKGTDTQYF.

V gene TRBV5-8 combines with J gene TRBJ2-7; tentative D call: TRBD2 (6 bases). The CDR3 loop spans 14 amino acids. Trimming stripped 4 bases from V and 3 bases from J, with 14 bases between. The germline V gene encodes CDR1 SGHTS and CDR2 YDEGEE. This CDR3 reads CASSKLPGDYEQYF. The CDR3 region has the DNA TGTGCCAGCAGCAAACTCCCGGGGGACTACGAGCAGTACTTC.

The genes are TRBV3-1 (or the pseudogene TRBV3-2) and TRBJ1-2, with 9 bases identical to TRBD1. The CDR3 covers 16 residues. The trim removed 4 bases at V and 5 bases at J, leaving 11 bases unmatched. The germline V gene has CDR1 LGHDT and CDR2 YNNKEL (reference sequence). CDR3 nucleotides: TGTGCCAGCAGCCCTATAGGACAGGGGAGTAGGTATGGCTACACCTTC. Translating gives CASSPIGQGSRYGYTF.

The genes are TRBV14 and TRBJ2-3; TRBD1 is a possible D gene (5 bases). The CDR3 covers 15 residues. Trimming shortened V by 0 bases and J by 5 bases, and 12 bases separated the two germline ends. From germline, CDR1 is SGHDN and CDR2 FVKESK. For the CDR3, the DNA is TGTGCCAGCAGCCAAGAGGGCAGGGTGAGAGATACGCAGTATTTT. Protein product: CASSQEGRVRDTQYF.

This chain's CDR3 is CASSLEDRRQPQHF. CDR3 coding DNA: TGTGCCAGCAGCTTAGAGGACAGGAGGCAGCCCCAGCATTTT. The chain joins TRBV7-2 to TRBJ1-5, with 7 bases matching TRBD1. Per germline, CDR1 SGHTA and CDR2 FQGNSA. The CDR3 extends over 14 amino acids. V lost 1 base, J lost 7 bases, and 4 bases stayed unmatched.

V gene TRBV23-1 combines with J gene TRBJ1-1; D is unclear. TRBV23-1 is placed among ORFs of uncertain function. V gave up 4 bases and J gave up 6 bases, with 15 bases separating them. The CDR3 totals 14 residues. This CDR3 reads CASSRPERRAEAFF. Written as DNA, the CDR3 is TGCGCCAGCAGTCGACCAGAGAGGAGGGCTGAAGCTTTCTTT.

V is TRBV14 and J is TRBJ2-1, with D tentatively TRBD2 (5 bases). V was pared by 5 bases and J by 0 bases, with 14 bases between. This CDR3 contains 16 residues. Germline-derived CDR1 and CDR2 are SGHDN and FVKESK. The CDR3 loop reads CASSVLRDASYNEQFF. Written as DNA, the CDR3 is TGTGCCAGCAGCGTTTTACGGGATGCCTCCTACAATGAGCAGTTCTTC.